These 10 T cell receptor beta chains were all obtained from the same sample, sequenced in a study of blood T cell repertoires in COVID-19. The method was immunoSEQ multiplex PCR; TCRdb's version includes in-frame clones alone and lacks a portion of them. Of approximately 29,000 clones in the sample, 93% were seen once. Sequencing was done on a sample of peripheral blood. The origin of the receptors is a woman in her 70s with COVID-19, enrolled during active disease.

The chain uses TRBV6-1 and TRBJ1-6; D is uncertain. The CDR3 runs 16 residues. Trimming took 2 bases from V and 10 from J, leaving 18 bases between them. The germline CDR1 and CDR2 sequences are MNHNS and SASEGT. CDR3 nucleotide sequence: TGTGCCAGCAGTGAACTTAGTCTGATTTTATCGTCACCCCTCCACTTT. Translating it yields CASSELSLILSSPLHF.

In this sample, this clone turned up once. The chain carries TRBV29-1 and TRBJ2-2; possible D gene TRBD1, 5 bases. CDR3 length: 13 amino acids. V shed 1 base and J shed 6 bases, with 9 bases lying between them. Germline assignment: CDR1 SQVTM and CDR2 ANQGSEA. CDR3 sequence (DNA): TGCAGCGTTGAAGGGGGCTATCCCGGGGAGCTGTTTTTT. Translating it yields CSVEGGYPGELFF.

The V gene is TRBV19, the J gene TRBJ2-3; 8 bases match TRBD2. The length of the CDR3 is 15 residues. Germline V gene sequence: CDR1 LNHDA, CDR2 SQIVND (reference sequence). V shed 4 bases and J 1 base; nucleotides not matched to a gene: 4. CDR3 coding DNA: TGTGCCAGTAGTAATTGGCGGGAGGGCACAGATACGCAGTATTTT. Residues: CASSNWREGTDTQYF. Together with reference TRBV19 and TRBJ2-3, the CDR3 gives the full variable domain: DGGITQSPKYLFRKEGQNVTLSCEQNLNHDAMYWYRQDPGQGLRLIYYSQIVNDFQKGDIAEGYSVSREKKESFPLTVTSAQKNPTAFYLCASSNWREGTDTQYFGPGTRLTVL.

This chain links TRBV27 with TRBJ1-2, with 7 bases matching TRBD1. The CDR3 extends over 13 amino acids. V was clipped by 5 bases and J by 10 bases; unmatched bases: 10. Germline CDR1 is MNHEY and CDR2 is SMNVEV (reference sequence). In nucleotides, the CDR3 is TGTGCCAGCAGTATATTCACGACAGGGCCCTACACCTTC. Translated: CASSIFTTGPYTF.

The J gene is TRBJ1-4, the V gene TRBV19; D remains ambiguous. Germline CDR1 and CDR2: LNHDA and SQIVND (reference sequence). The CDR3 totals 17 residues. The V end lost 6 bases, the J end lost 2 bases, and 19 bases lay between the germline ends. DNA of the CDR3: TGTGCCAGTAGCACCCCGGGTGGTGGATCGACTAATGAAAAACTGTTTTTT. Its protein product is CASSTPGGGSTNEKLFF.

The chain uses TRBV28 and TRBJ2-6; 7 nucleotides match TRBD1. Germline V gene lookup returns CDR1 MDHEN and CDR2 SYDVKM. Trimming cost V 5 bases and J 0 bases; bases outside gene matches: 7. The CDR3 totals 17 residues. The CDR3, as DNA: TGTGCCAGCAGTGTCCCGGGACAGTCCTCTGGGGCCAACGTCCTGACTTTC. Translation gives CASSVPGQSSGANVLTF.

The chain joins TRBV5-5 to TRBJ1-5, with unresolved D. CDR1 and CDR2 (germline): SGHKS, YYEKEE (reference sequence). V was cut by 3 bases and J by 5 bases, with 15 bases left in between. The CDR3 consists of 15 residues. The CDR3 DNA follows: TGTGCCAGCAGCTCCATTCCTTACTCGGATCAGCCCCAGCATTTT. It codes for CASSSIPYSDQPQHF.

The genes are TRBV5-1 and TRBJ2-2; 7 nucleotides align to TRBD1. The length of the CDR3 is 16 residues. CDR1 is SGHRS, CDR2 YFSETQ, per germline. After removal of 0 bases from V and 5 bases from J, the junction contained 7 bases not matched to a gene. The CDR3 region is CASSLGQGVSTGELFF. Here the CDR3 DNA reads TGCGCCAGCAGCTTGGGCCAGGGGGTATCAACCGGGGAGCTGTTTTTT.

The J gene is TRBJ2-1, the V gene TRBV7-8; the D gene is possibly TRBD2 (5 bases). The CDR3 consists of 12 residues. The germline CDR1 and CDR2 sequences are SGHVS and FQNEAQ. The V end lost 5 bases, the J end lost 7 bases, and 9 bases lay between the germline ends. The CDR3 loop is CASSPTRNEQFF. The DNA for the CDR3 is TGTGCCAGCAGCCCAACTAGGAATGAGCAGTTCTTC.

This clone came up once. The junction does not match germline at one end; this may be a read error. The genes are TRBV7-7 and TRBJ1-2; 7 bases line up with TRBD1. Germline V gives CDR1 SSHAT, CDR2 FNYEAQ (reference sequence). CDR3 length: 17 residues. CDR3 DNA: TGTGCTAGCACCCTCCCCGGGGACAGAAAACCCGACTATGGCTACACCTTC. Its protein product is CASTLPGDRKPDYGYTF.